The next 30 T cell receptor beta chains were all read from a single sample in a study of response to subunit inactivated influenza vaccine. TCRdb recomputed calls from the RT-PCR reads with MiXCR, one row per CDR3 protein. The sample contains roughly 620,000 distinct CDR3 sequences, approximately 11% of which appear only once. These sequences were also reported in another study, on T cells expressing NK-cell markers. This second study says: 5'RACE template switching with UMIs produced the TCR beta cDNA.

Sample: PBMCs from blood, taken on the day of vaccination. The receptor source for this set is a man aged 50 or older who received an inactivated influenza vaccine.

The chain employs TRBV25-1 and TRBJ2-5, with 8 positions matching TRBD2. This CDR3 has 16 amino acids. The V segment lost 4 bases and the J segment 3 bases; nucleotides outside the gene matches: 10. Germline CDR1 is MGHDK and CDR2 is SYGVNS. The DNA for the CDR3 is TGTGCCAGCAGTGGCCCGGGGGGGAGATCGGAAGAGACCCAGTACTTC. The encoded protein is CASSGPGGRSEETQYF.

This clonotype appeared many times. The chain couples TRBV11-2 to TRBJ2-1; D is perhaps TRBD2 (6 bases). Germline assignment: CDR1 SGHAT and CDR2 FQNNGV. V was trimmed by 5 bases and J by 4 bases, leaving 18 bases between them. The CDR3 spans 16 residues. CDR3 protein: CASSPGTLTLYNEQFF. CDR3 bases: TGTGCCAGCAGCCCTGGGACTCTGACCCTGTACAATGAGCAGTTCTTC.

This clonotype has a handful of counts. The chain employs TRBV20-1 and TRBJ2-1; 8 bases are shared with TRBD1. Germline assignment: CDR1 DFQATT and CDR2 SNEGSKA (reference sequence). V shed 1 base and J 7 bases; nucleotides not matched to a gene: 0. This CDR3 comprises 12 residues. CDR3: CSARGTGNEQFF. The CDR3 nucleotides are TGCAGTGCTAGAGGGACAGGGAATGAGCAGTTCTTC.

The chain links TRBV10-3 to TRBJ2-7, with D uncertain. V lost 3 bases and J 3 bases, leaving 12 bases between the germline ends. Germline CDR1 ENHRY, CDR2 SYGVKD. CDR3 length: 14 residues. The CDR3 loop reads CAISDGAPLYEQYF. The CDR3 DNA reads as TGTGCCATCAGTGACGGAGCCCCCCTCTACGAGCAGTACTTC.

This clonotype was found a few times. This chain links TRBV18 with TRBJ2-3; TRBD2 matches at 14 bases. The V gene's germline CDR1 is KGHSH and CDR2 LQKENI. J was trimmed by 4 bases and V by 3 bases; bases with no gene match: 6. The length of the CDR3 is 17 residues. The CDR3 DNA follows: TGTGCCAGCTCACCCCAAAGACTAGCGGGAGGGCCAGATACGCAGTATTTT. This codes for CASSPQRLAGGPDTQYF.

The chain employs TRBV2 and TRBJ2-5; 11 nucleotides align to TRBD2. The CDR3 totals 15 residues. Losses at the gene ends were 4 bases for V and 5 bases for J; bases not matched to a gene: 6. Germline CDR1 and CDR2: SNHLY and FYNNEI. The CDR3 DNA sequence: TGTGCCAGCAGTGGACTAGCGGGGCCCAGGGAGACCCAGTACTTC. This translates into CASSGLAGPRETQYF.

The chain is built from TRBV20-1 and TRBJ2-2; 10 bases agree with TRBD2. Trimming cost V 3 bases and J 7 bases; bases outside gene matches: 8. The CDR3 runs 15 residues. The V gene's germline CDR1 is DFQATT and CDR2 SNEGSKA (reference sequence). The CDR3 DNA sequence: TGCAGTGCTAGTGCCGGGACTAGCGTTGTCGGGGAGCTGTTTTTT. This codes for CSASAGTSVVGELFF.

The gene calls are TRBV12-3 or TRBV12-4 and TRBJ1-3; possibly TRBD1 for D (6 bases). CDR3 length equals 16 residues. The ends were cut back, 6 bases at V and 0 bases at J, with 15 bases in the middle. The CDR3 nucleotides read TGTGCCAGCAGGGGGGTGGGGGCATCCTCTGGAAACACCATATATTTT. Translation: CASRGVGASSGNTIYF.

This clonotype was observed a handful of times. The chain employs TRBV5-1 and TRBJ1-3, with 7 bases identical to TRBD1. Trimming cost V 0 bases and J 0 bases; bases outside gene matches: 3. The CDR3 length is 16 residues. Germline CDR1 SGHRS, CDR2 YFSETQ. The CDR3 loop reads CASSLAGGYSGNTIYF. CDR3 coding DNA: TGCGCCAGCAGCTTGGCAGGGGGTTACTCTGGAAACACCATATATTTT.

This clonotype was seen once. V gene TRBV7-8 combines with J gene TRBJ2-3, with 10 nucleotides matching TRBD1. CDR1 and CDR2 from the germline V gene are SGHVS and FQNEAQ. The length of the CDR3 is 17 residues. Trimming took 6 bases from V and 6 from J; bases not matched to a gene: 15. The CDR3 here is CASRQYAGTGAGDTQYF. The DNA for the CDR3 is TGTGCCAGCAGACAATACGCCGGGACAGGGGCAGGGGATACGCAGTATTTT.

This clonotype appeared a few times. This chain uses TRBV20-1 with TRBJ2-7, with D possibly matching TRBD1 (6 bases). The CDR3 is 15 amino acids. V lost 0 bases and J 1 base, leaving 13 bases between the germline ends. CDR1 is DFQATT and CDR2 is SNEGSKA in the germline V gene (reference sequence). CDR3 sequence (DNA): TGCAGTGCTAGAGATCGGCACAGGGAATCCTACGAGCAGTACTTC. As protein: CSARDRHRESYEQYF.

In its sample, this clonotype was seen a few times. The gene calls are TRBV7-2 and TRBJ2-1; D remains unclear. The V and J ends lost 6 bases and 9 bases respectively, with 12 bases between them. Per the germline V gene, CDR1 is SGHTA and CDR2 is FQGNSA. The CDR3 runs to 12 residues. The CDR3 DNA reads TGTGCCAGCAGTTTGCACGACGGTGAGCAGTTCTTC. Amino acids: CASSLHDGEQFF.

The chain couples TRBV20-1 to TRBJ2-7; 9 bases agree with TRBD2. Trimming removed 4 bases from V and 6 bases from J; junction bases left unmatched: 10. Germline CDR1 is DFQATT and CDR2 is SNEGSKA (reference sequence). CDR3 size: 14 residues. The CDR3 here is CSATLTSGRSEQYF. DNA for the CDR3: TGCAGTGCTACCCTGACTAGCGGCAGATCCGAGCAGTACTTC.

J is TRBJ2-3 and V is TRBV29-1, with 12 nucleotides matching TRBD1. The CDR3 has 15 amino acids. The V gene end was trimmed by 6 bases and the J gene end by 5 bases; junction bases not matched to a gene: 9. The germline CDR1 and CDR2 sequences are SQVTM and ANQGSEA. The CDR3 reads CSVRGTGGAEDTQYF. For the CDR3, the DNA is TGCAGCGTGCGCGGGACAGGGGGCGCGGAAGATACGCAGTATTTT.

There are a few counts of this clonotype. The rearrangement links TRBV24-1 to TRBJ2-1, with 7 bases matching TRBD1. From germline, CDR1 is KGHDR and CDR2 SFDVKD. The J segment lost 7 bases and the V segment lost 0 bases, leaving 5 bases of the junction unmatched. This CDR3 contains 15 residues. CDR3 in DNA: TGTGCCACCAGTGATTTGCGGGACAGCTCGAATGAGCAGTTCTTC. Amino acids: CATSDLRDSSNEQFF.

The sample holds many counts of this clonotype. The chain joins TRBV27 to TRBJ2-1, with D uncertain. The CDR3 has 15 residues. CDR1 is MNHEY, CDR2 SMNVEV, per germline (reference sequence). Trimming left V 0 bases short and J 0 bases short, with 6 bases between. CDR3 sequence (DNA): TGTGCCAGCAGTTTATCTCATACCTCCTACAATGAGCAGTTCTTC. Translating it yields CASSLSHTSYNEQFF.

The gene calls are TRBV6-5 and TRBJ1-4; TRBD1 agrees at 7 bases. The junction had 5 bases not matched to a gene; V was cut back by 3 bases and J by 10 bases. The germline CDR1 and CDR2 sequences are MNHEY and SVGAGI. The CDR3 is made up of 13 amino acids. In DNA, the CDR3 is TGTGCCAGCAGTTATCGCCAGGGGGGAAAACTGTTTTTT. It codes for CASSYRQGGKLFF.

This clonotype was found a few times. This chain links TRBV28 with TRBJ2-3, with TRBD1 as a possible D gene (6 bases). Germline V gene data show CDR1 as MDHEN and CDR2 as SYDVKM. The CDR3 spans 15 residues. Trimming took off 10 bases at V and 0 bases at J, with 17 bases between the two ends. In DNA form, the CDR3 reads TGTGCCACCAGGACAGCCCAAATCAGCACAGATACGCAGTATTTT. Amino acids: CATRTAQISTDTQYF.

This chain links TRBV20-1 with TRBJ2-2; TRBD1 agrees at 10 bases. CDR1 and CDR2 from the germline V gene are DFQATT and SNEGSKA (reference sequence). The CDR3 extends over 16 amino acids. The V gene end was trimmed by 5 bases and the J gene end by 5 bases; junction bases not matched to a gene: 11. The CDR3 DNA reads TGCAGTGCTTCCGGGACAGGGGCGGGGAGTACCGGGGAGCTGTTTTTT. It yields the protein CSASGTGAGSTGELFF.

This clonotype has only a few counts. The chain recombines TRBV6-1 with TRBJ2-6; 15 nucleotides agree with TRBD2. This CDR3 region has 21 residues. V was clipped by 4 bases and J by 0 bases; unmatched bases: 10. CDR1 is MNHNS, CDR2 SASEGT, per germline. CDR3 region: CASSALPGLAGGPSGANVLTF. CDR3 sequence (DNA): TGTGCCAGCAGTGCCCTTCCGGGACTAGCGGGAGGTCCCTCTGGGGCCAACGTCCTGACTTTC.

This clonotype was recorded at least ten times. This CDR3 reads CASSSRTLTDTQYF. DNA for the CDR3: TGTGCCAGCAGCTCTCGGACCCTGACAGATACGCAGTATTTT. This sequence joins TRBV7-9 and TRBJ2-3; no definite D call. Trimming removed 4 bases at V and 3 bases at J, with 11 bases between. This CDR3 has 14 amino acids. Per germline, CDR1 SEHNR and CDR2 FQNEAQ (reference sequence).

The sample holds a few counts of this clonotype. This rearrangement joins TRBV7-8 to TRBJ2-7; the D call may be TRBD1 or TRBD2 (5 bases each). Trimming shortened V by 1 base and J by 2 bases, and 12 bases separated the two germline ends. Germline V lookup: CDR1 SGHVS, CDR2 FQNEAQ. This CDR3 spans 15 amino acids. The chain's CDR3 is CASSLEPGTAYEQYF. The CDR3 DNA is TGTGCCAGCAGCTTAGAGCCGGGGACCGCCTACGAGCAGTACTTC.

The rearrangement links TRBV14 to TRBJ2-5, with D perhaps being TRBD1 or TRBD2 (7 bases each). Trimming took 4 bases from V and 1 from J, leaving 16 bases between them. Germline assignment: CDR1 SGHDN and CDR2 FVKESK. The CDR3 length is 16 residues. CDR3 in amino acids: CASSRSRGGGQETQYF. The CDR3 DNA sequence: TGTGCCAGCAGCCGCTCCAGGGGGGGAGGCCAAGAGACCCAGTACTTC.

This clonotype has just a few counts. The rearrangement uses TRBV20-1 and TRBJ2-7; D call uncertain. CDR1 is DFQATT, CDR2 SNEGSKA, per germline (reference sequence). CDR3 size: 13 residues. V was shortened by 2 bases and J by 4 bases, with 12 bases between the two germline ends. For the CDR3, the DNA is TGCAGTGCTAGAATAAACCTTGGGTACGAGCAGTACTTC. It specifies CSARINLGYEQYF.

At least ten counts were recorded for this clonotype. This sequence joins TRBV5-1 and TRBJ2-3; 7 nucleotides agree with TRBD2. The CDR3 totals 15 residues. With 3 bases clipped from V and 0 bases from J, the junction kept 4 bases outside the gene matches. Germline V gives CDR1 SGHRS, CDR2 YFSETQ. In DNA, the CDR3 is TGCGCCAGCAGCTCCAATAGCGGGAGCACAGATACGCAGTATTTT. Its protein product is CASSSNSGSTDTQYF.

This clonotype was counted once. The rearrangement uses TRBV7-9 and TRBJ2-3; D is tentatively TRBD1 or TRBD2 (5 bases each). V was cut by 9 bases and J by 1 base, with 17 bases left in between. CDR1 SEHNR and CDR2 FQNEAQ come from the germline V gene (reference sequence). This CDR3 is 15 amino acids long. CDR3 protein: CARNQLGARTDTQYF. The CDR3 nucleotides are TGTGCCAGGAATCAGCTCGGGGCCCGCACAGATACGCAGTATTTT.

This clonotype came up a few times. The CDR3 here is CASSSFGYEQYF. The CDR3 bases are TGTGCCAGCAGCTCCTTCGGATACGAGCAGTACTTC. V gene TRBV7-2 combines with J gene TRBJ2-7, with D unresolved. The V end lost 4 bases, the J end lost 4 bases, and 8 bases lay between the germline ends. The CDR3 runs 12 residues. Germline V CDR1 and CDR2: SGHTA, FQGNSA. Drawing the rest from reference TRBV7-2 and TRBJ2-7, the complete variable domain is GAGVSQSPSNKVTEKGKDVELRCDPISGHTALYWYRQSLGQGLEFLIYFQGNSAPDKSGLPSDRFSAERTGGSVSTLTIQRTQQEDSAVYLCASSSFGYEQYFGPGTRLTVT.

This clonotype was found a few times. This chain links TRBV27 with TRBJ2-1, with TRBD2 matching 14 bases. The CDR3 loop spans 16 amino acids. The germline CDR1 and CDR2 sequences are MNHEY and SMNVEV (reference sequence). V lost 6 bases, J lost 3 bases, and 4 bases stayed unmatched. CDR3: CASSRLAGGLYNEQFF. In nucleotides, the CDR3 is TGTGCCAGCAGCCGACTAGCGGGGGGGCTCTACAATGAGCAGTTCTTC.

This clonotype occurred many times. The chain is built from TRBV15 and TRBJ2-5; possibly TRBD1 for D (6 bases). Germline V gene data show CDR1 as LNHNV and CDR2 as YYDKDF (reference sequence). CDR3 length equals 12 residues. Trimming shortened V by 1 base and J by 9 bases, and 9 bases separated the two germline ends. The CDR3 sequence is CATSRGQEAQYF. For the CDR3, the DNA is TGTGCCACCAGCAGAGGACAGGAGGCCCAGTACTTC. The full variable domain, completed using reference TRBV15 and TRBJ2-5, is DAMVIQNPRYQVTQFGKPVTLSCSQTLNHNVMYWYQQKSSQAPKLLFHYYDKDFNNEADTPDNFQSRRPNTSFCFLDIRSPGLGDTAMYLCATSRGQEAQYFGPGTRLLVL.

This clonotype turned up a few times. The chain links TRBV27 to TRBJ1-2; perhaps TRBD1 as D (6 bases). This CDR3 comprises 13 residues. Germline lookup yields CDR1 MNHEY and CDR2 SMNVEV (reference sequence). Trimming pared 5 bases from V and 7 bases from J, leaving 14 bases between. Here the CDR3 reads CASSLAGEPGYTF. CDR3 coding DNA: TGTGCCAGCAGTCTAGCAGGGGAGCCTGGCTACACCTTC.